This TCR beta chain was identified in a study of blood T cell repertoires in COVID-19. Looking at the study overall: Samples of COVID-19 (acute and convalescent) were obtained from the United States, Italy and Spain.

This clone was detected only once. Germline assignment: CDR1 MGHDK and CDR2 SYGVNS. V lost 3 bases to trimming and J lost 2 bases, with 8 bases between them. This CDR3 is 14 amino acids long. Assay used: immunoSEQ multiplex PCR; TCRdb lists only in-frame clones, some missing. This table has about 500,000 clones, 89% appearing once. This TCR was sampled from a man between 18 and 29 years old with COVID-19, enrolled during active disease. The source material was peripheral blood. The V call is TRBV25-1, the J call TRBJ2-1; D is perhaps TRBD1 (6 bases). The DNA for the CDR3 is TGTGCCAGCAGTGACAGGGGAACCTACAATGAGCAGTTCTTC. The encoded protein is CASSDRGTYNEQFF.